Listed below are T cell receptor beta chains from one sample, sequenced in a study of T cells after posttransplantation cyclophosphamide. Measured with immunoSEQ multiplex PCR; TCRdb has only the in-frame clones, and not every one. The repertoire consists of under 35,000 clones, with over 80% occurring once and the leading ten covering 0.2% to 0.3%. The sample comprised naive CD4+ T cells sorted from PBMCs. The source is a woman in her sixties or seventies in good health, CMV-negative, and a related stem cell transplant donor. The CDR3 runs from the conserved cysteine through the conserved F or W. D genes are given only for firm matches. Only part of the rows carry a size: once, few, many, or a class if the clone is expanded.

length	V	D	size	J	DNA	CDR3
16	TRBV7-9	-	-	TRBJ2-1	TGTGCCAGCAGCCCTGATCAGGCATCCTTTTACAATGAGCAGTTCTTC	CASSPDQASFYNEQFF
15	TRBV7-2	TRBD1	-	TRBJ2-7	TGTGCCAGCAGCATAAGACAGGGTGGGGCCTACGAGCAGTACTTC	CASSIRQGGAYEQYF
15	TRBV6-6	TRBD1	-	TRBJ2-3	TGTGCCAGCACTACACGACAGGGGGGCACAGATACGCAGTATTTT	CASTTRQGGTDTQYF
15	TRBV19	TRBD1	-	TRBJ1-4	TGTGCCAGTATACTCTTCGGGACAGATAATGAAAAACTGTTTTTT	CASILFGTDNEKLFF
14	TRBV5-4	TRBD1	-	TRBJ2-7	TGTGCCAGCAGCTTACAGGGGGCATCCTACGAGCAGTACTTC	CASSLQGASYEQYF
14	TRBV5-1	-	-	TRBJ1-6	TGCGCCAGCAGCTTGGAGGACAGATTTTCACCCCTCCACTTT	CASSLEDRFSPLHF
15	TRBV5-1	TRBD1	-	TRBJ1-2	TGCGCCAGCAGCTTCCGGGACAGGGATCCCTATGGCTACACCTTC	CASSFRDRDPYGYTF
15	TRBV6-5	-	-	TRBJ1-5	TGTGCCAGCACTCAGGGCACGGCGGGCAATCAGCCCCAGCATTTT	CASTQGTAGNQPQHF
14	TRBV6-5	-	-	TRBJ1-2	TGTGCCAGCAGTTACTCGGGGGGGGCGCAAGGCTACACCTTC	CASSYSGGAQGYTF
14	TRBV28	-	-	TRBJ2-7	TGTGCCAGCAGCCCGCCGGACAAGGGTTACGAGCAGTACTTC	CASSPPDKGYEQYF
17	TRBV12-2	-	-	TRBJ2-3	TGTGCAAGTCGCTTAGGGTACGCGGGAGGGCCGGGAGATACGCAGTATTTT	CASRLGYAGGPGDTQYF
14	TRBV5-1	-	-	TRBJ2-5	TGCGCCAGCGCCCCCCCAGGGAACCAAGAGACCCAGTACTTC	CASAPPGNQETQYF
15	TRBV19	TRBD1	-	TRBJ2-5	TGTGCCAGTACCCCCCGGACAGGGAAACAAGAGACCCAGTACTTC	CASTPRTGKQETQYF
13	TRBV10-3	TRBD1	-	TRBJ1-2	TGTGCCATACAACCGACAGGGGACTATGGCTACACCTTC	CAIQPTGDYGYTF
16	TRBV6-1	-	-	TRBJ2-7	TGTGCCAGCAGTGAATCAGGGGGGTCTGGAGCCTACGAGCAGTACTTC	CASSESGGSGAYEQYF
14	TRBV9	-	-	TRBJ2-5	TGTGCCAGCAGCGCCGGGGTAAGCGGCGAGACCCAGTACTTC	CASSAGVSGETQYF
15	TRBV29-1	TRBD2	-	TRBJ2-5	TGCAGCGTGGCGTTAGCGGGGGGCCGGCAAGAGACCCAGTACTTC	CSVALAGGRQETQYF
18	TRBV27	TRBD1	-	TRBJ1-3	TGTGCCAGCAGTTTAACTCCCTTCACAGGGGTCGCCGGAAACACCATATATTTT	CASSLTPFTGVAGNTIYF
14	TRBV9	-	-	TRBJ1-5	TGTGCCAGCAGCGTAGGAGGAAGCAATCAGCCCCAGCATTTT	CASSVGGSNQPQHF
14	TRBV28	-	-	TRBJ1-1	TGTGCCAGCAGACCCTCTCACAGGAACACTGAAGCTTTCTTT	CASRPSHRNTEAFF
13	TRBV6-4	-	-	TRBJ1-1	TGTGCCAGCGCCGCTCGGGAGGACACTGAAGCTTTCTTT	CASAAREDTEAFF
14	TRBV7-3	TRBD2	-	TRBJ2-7	TGTGCCAGCAGCGCCGGGACTAGCGGGACCGAGCAGTACTTC	CASSAGTSGTEQYF
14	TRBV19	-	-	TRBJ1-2	TGTGCCAGTAGCCGACAGGCCGACTACTATGGCTACACCTTC	CASSRQADYYGYTF
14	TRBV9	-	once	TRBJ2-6	TGTGCCAGCAGCGCTCGGGGAGGGGCCAACGTCCTGACTTTC	CASSARGGANVLTF
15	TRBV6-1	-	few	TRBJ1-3	TGTGCCAGCAGTGAACAGGGGAGAAGTGGAAACACCATATATTTT	CASSEQGRSGNTIYF
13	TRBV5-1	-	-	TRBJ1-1	TGCGCCAGCAGCTTATCAGGGGACACTGAAGCTTTCTTT	CASSLSGDTEAFF
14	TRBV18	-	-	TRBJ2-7	TGTGCCAGCTCACCACGACCCGACAGGTACGAGCAGTACTTC	CASSPRPDRYEQYF
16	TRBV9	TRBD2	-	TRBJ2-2	TGTGCCAGCAGCGAGAGGGGAGCGGGAGTCACCGGGGAGCTGTTTTTT	CASSERGAGVTGELFF
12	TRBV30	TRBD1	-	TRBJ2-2	TGTGCCTGGAGTACAGGGGGCGAGGAGCTGTTTTTT	CAWSTGGEELFF
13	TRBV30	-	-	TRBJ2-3	TGTGCCTGCCGAGCCCCTGTTTTACATACGCAGTATTTT	CACRAPVLHTQYF
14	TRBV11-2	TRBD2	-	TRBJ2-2	TGTGCCAGCAGCACCATAGCGGGAGGGGATGAGCTGTTTTTT	CASSTIAGGDELFF
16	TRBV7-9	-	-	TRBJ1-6	TGTGCCAGCAGCCCCGGGGGGAGCTCCTATAATTCACCCCTCCACTTT	CASSPGGSSYNSPLHF
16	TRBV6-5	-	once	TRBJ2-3	TGTGCCAGCAGTTACTCCTCGCGGCTAAGCACAGATACGCAGTATTTT	CASSYSSRLSTDTQYF
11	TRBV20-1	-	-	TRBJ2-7	TGCAGTGCTAGAGATCTCCACGAGGGGTACTTC	CSARDLHEGYF
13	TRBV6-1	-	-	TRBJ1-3	TGTGCCAGCAGTGAATACAGTGTCAACACCATATATTTT	CASSEYSVNTIYF